Below are 5 T cell receptor beta chains sequenced from a single sample in a study of blood T cells in healthy people across ages. A J-beta primer mix and a sample-barcoded 5' primer were used in a second PCR of roughly 6 to 11 cycles. Each CDR3 protein gets one entry after TCRdb re-called the 5' RACE reads with MiXCR. The data hold 730,000 or so distinct CDR3 sequences, with 40% to 45% observed a single time. Specimen: blood. These receptor sequences come from an elderly man in good health.

CDR3: CATSQGGKTDTQYF. The CDR3, as DNA: TGTGCCACCAGTCAGGGAGGAAAGACAGATACGCAGTATTTT. The V call is TRBV24-1, the J call TRBJ2-3; maybe TRBD2 (6 bases). CDR3 size: 14 residues. V shed 6 bases and J shed 3 bases, with 12 bases lying between them. Germline V CDR1 and CDR2: KGHDR, SFDVKD.

V and J are TRBV20-1 and TRBJ2-3; TRBD1 matches at 10 bases. Per germline, CDR1 DFQATT and CDR2 SNEGSKA (reference sequence). The CDR3 loop spans 13 amino acids. The V segment lost 3 bases and the J segment 4 bases; nucleotides outside the gene matches: 1. CDR3 in DNA: TGCAGTGCTAGTGGACAGGGGGCAGATACGCAGTATTTT. Translating it yields CSASGQGADTQYF.

The J gene is TRBJ2-5, the V gene TRBV6-6; possibly TRBD1 for D (6 bases). The V end lost 7 bases, the J end lost 5 bases, and 17 bases lay between the germline ends. The CDR3 is made up of 14 amino acids. Germline V gene data show CDR1 as MNHNY and CDR2 as SVGAGI (reference sequence). The CDR3 is CASNQGQGYETQYF. Written as DNA, the CDR3 is TGTGCCAGCAATCAGGGGCAGGGGTACGAGACCCAGTACTTC.

The chain combines TRBV4-3 with TRBJ2-2, with D unclear. CDR3 length: 15 residues. V gave up 0 bases and J gave up 8 bases, with 13 bases separating them. The germline CDR1 and CDR2 sequences are LGHNA and YSLEER. The CDR3 coding sequence is TGCGCCAGCAGCCAAGACTACAGTGTAGGAGGGGAGCTGTTTTTT. Translated, it gives CASSQDYSVGGELFF.

V gene TRBV18 combines with J gene TRBJ2-3; 13 positions match TRBD2. V was pared by 4 bases and J by 1 base, with 2 bases of the junction left unmatched. Germline V gene sequence: CDR1 KGHSH, CDR2 LQKENI. This CDR3 region has 16 residues. CDR3 sequence (DNA): TGTGCCAGCTCACAGGGACTAGCGGGACGCACAGATACGCAGTATTTT. It yields the protein CASSQGLAGRTDTQYF.